The 19 T cell receptor beta chains given below trace back to one sample, sequenced in a study of human T cells and chemical hapten exposure. TCRdb ran MiXCR on the RACE reads and lists one entry per CDR3 protein. Seen here are 200,000 to 300,000 distinct CDR3 sequences, 8.6% observed once, and the top ten hold around 2.5%. Time point reported: pre-sensitization, week 0. Treatment in this sample: therapeutic diphenylcyclopropenone sensitization with weekly scalp DPC. The sequenced sample was whole blood, obtained in connection with sensitization to the hapten diphenylcyclopropenone (DPC). Source of these receptors: a woman aged 40 to 50 with alopecia areata. Some clones in this sample may be carry-over from other donors' samples.

The chain couples TRBV12-3 or TRBV12-4 to TRBJ2-1; D is undetermined. CDR3 length: 12 residues. V was trimmed by 8 bases and J by 8 bases, leaving 13 bases between them. The CDR3 DNA follows: TGTGCCAGCTGGACCCTCCTAGATGAGCAGTTCTTC. Protein sequence: CASWTLLDEQFF.

The chain combines TRBV27 with TRBJ1-2; D call uncertain. CDR1 and CDR2 (germline): MNHEY, SMNVEV (reference sequence). The length of the CDR3 is 16 residues. Trimming removed 2 bases at V and 0 bases at J, with 13 bases between. In DNA, the CDR3 is TGTGCCAGCAGTTTAGCTAGGAGAGAAGCTAACTATGGCTACACCTTC. Translating gives CASSLARREANYGYTF.

The chain combines TRBV5-6 with TRBJ2-1; TRBD1 might be the D (5 bases). CDR1 is SGHDT, CDR2 YYEEEE, per germline. Trimming took off 4 bases at V and 7 bases at J, with 9 bases between the two ends. The CDR3 contains 12 residues. The CDR3 sequence is CASSTDSNEQFF. In DNA form, the CDR3 reads TGTGCCAGCAGCACCGACAGTAATGAGCAGTTCTTC.

In this sample, this clonotype turned up a few times. The chain has TRBV20-1 and TRBJ2-7; TRBD2 agrees at 13 bases. V lost 4 bases, J lost 3 bases, and 3 bases stayed unmatched. CDR3 length: 14 residues. Looked up from germline, CDR1 is DFQATT and CDR2 is SNEGSKA (reference sequence). DNA of the CDR3: TGCAGTGCTATCGGGACTAGCGGGGACTACGAGCAGTACTTC. Its protein is CSAIGTSGDYEQYF.

The chain carries TRBV5-4 and TRBJ2-5, with 7 bases aligning to TRBD1. CDR3 size: 14 residues. The V segment lost 4 bases and the J segment 1 base; nucleotides outside the gene matches: 4. CDR1 and CDR2 from the germline V gene are SGHNT and YYREEE (reference sequence). DNA for the CDR3: TGTGCCAGCAGCCCCAACAGGGGCCAAGAGACCCAGTACTTC. It encodes CASSPNRGQETQYF. The variable domain in full, completed from reference TRBV5-4 and TRBJ2-5, reads ETGVTQSPTHLIKTRGQQVTLRCSSQSGHNTVSWYQQALGQGPQFIFQYYREEENGRGNFPPRFSGLQFPNYSSELNVNALELDDSALYLCASSPNRGQETQYFGPGTRLLVL.

This clonotype occurred many times. The chain has TRBV10-3 and TRBJ1-1, with D possibly matching TRBD1 (6 bases). V was pared by 4 bases and J by 0 bases, with 6 bases between. CDR3 length equals 13 residues. CDR1 is ENHRY and CDR2 is SYGVKD in the germline V gene. DNA for the CDR3: TGTGCCATCAGTGGGACAGTGAACACTGAAGCTTTCTTT. Translating it yields CAISGTVNTEAFF.

In this sample, this clonotype turned up a few times. The CDR3 DNA sequence: TGTGCCAGCAGCGTAGAACTAGCGGGAGCGGAGCAGTACTTC. Protein: CASSVELAGAEQYF. This chain joins TRBV9 and TRBJ2-7, with 11 bases fitting TRBD2. With V trimmed by 0 bases and J by 7 bases, 3 bases remained unmatched. There are 14 residues in the CDR3. Germline V gene lookup returns CDR1 SGDLS and CDR2 YYNGEE.

This clonotype was counted a few times. The chain carries TRBV7-2 and TRBJ2-2; 7 bases are a match to TRBD2. CDR1 SGHTA and CDR2 FQGNSA come from the germline V gene. V was clipped by 2 bases and J by 3 bases; unmatched bases: 6. The CDR3 covers 16 residues. The CDR3 loop is CASSLYSSGYTGELFF. CDR3 DNA sequence: TGTGCCAGCAGCTTATATTCTAGCGGATACACCGGGGAGCTGTTTTTT. Using reference TRBV7-2 and TRBJ2-2 for the parts outside the CDR3, the full variable domain is GAGVSQSPSNKVTEKGKDVELRCDPISGHTALYWYRQSLGQGLEFLIYFQGNSAPDKSGLPSDRFSAERTGGSVSTLTIQRTQQEDSAVYLCASSLYSSGYTGELFFGEGSRLTVL.

The chain is built from TRBV7-2 and TRBJ2-1; D is undetermined. The CDR3 has 14 amino acids. The germline gives CDR1 SGHTA, CDR2 FQGNSA. The germline V and J ends were trimmed by 3 bases and 5 bases, with 11 bases remaining between them. The CDR3 loop is CASSFQQADNEQFF. DNA of the CDR3: TGTGCCAGCAGCTTTCAGCAAGCTGACAATGAGCAGTTCTTC.

This clonotype was found a few times. One end of the junction does not line up with germline, which may come from a read error. The J gene is TRBJ2-7, the V gene TRBV20-1, with 10 bases lining up with TRBD2. The germline V gene encodes CDR1 DFQATT and CDR2 SNEGSKA (reference sequence). The CDR3 spans 14 residues. The CDR3 DNA reads TGCAGTGCTCGAGATCCCGCTAGCGGGAGATCGCAGTACTTC. Its protein is CSARDPASGRSQYF.

There are many counts of this clonotype. The chain recombines TRBV29-1 with TRBJ2-5; D is perhaps TRBD1 or TRBD2 (5 bases each). V dropped 4 bases and J dropped 4 bases, with 16 bases sitting between them. The CDR3 extends over 14 amino acids. Germline CDR1 reads SQVTM; CDR2 reads ANQGSEA. The CDR3 DNA is TGCAGCGTTGGATGGTGGGGCGAGGGAGAGACCCAGTACTTC. Its translation: CSVGWWGEGETQYF.

This clonotype has only a few counts. The chain is built from TRBV5-5 and TRBJ1-1, with a weak D call TRBD1 (5 bases). The CDR3 has 13 amino acids. Trimming stripped 3 bases from V and 10 bases from J, with 16 bases between. Germline-derived CDR1 and CDR2 are SGHKS and YYEKEE (reference sequence). CDR3 DNA: TGTGCCAGCAGCTGGCCCTTGGACACGCCAGCTTTCTTT. Its protein is CASSWPLDTPAFF. Combining the CDR3 with reference TRBV5-5 and TRBJ1-1 gives the whole variable domain DAGVTQSPTHLIKTRGQQVTLRCSPISGHKSVSWYQQVLGQGPQFIFQYYEKEERGRGNFPDRFSARQFPNYSSELNVNALLLGDSALYLCASSWPLDTPAFFGQGTRLTVV.

This clonotype was found a few times. This chain joins TRBV2 and TRBJ1-5; D gene uncertain. The V end was cut by 1 base, the J end by 2 bases, with 9 bases between. Germline-derived CDR1 and CDR2 are SNHLY and FYNNEI. The CDR3 is made up of 15 amino acids. This CDR3 is CASSEERHRNQPQHF. As DNA, the CDR3 is TGTGCCAGCAGTGAAGAGAGGCACCGCAATCAGCCCCAGCATTTT.

This chain uses TRBV12-3 or TRBV12-4 with TRBJ1-5, with D possibly being TRBD1 (5 bases). The CDR3 has 15 residues. Trimming removed 4 bases from V and 3 bases from J, with 13 bases in between. CDR3 protein: CASSWGTVLNQPQHF. The DNA for the CDR3 is TGTGCCAGCAGTTGGGGGACGGTTCTCAATCAGCCCCAGCATTTT.

This clonotype occurred a few times. The chain recombines TRBV20-1 with TRBJ1-4; possible D gene TRBD1, 6 bases. The CDR3 spans 14 residues. V was clipped by 5 bases and J by 7 bases, with 17 bases between them. Germline assignment: CDR1 DFQATT and CDR2 SNEGSKA (reference sequence). The CDR3 coding sequence is TGCAGTGCTTTCAGGACAGCTAGCGGTGAAAAACTGTTTTTT. Protein product: CSAFRTASGEKLFF.

The rearrangement uses TRBV6-5 and TRBJ2-7; 8 bases map to TRBD2. This CDR3 region has 14 residues. J was trimmed by 6 bases and V by 2 bases; bases with no gene match: 6. Germline V gene lookup returns CDR1 MNHEY and CDR2 SVGAGI. CDR3 nucleotides: TGTGCCAGCAGTTACAGCGGGAGATTCTCCGAGCAGTACTTC. Protein: CASSYSGRFSEQYF.

This clonotype was seen only a few times. This chain joins TRBV6-6 and TRBJ2-2; 7 nucleotides align to TRBD1. J lost 3 bases, V lost 8 bases, and 6 bases had no gene match. Germline CDR1 MNHNY, CDR2 SVGAGI (reference sequence). This CDR3 has 14 amino acids. DNA of the CDR3: TGTGCCAGCCGAGGCACAGGGGACACCGGGGAGCTGTTTTTT. Protein product: CASRGTGDTGELFF.

The chain employs TRBV6-5 and TRBJ2-7; the D gene could be TRBD1 or TRBD2 (5 bases each). The length of the CDR3 is 14 residues. The germline gives CDR1 MNHEY, CDR2 SVGAGI. Between the trimmed V and J ends, which lost 2 bases and 3 bases, there was a span of 11 bases. CDR3 nucleotides: TGTGCCAGCAGTTACGCCGGGACGAGCTACGAGCAGTACTTC. Its translation: CASSYAGTSYEQYF.

The V gene is TRBV28, the J gene TRBJ1-1, with D hard to call. Trimming removed 6 bases from V and 8 bases from J, with 10 bases in between. In germline, CDR1 is MDHEN, CDR2 SYDVKM. The CDR3 spans 11 residues. Written as DNA, the CDR3 is TGTGCCAGCAGCCGATCCCTGGAAGCTTTCTTT. Its protein is CASSRSLEAFF.